This T cell receptor (beta chain) was found in a study of blood T cell repertoires in COVID-19. Study in general: COVID-19 samples, acute and convalescent, were from the United States, Italy and Spain.

The V gene lost 6 bases and the J gene lost 6 bases, with 14 bases spanning the gap. CDR1 is LNHDA, CDR2 SQIVND, per germline (reference sequence). The CDR3 contains 14 residues. Profiled with immunoSEQ multiplex PCR; TCRdb holds only in-frame clones, not every one. The table records around 130,000 clones, about 86% of them present only once. The chain employs TRBV19 and TRBJ2-2; D perhaps matches TRBD2 (6 bases). The receptor comes from a woman in her fifties or sixties with acute or convalescent COVID-19. The specimen was peripheral blood. The chain's CDR3 is CASSLRGLAGELFF. CDR3 DNA: TGTGCCAGTAGCCTACGGGGGTTAGCCGGGGAGCTGTTTTTT.